The rows below give T cell receptor beta chains drawn from one sample of a study of shared clonotypes between healthy human individuals. Clones were read by immunoSEQ multiplex PCR, and TCRdb kept only the in-frame ones, dropping some. The sample comprises millions of clones, around nine tenths of which are singletons, and 0.13% to 0.15% rests with the top ten. The specimen sequenced was naive CD4+ T cells sorted from blood. These TCRs come from a man aged 18 to 30 in good health. Both conserved end residues are part of each CDR3. The order of the fields is D gene, J gene, V gene, CDR3 length, clone size, CDR3 DNA, CDR3 protein. A D gene is named only where the DNA matches it firmly. Clone size is shown for a subset of rows, as once, few, many or a class of expanded clone.

TRBD1 | TRBJ1-4 | TRBV27 | 13 | - | TGTGCCAGCGGACAGGGTTTGGGGGAAAAACTGTTTTTT | CASGQGLGEKLFF
TRBD2 | TRBJ2-3 | TRBV9 | 17 | - | TGTGCCAGCAGCACAACTAGCGGGGGGTGGTTGGTGGATACGCAGTATTTT | CASSTTSGGWLVDTQYF
TRBD2 | TRBJ2-5 | TRBV4-1 | 14 | - | TGCGCCAGCAGGGGGGCGGGAGGGCCGGAGACCCAGTACTTC | CASRGAGGPETQYF
- | TRBJ1-5 | TRBV30 | 13 | - | TGTGCCTGGAGCTCACTCGGCAATCAGCCCCAGCATTTT | CAWSSLGNQPQHF
- | TRBJ2-1 | TRBV6-4 | 13 | - | TGTGCCAGCAGCTTCCTACTAGGGTCTGAGCAGTTCTTC | CASSFLLGSEQFF
- | TRBJ1-2 | TRBV19 | 14 | once | TGTGCCAGTTCCCTCGGGCAGGCGCTATCCGGCTACACCTTC | CASSLGQALSGYTF
- | TRBJ1-6 | TRBV18 | 13 | - | TGTGCCAGCTCACCGGGGAATAATTCACCCCTCCACTTT | CASSPGNNSPLHF
- | TRBJ2-1 | TRBV4-3 | 13 | - | TGCGCCAGCAGCCTCGAGGGGTCTAATGAGCAGTTCTTC | CASSLEGSNEQFF
- | TRBJ1-5 | TRBV4-2 | 17 | - | TGTGCCAGCAGCCCTAACGCCCTGATAGATAGCAATCAGCCCCAGCATTTT | CASSPNALIDSNQPQHF
- | TRBJ1-6 | TRBV6-5 | 13 | once | TGTGCCAGCAGCCCACTGGTTTATTCACCCCTCCACTTT | CASSPLVYSPLHF
- | TRBJ2-2 | TRBV30 | 14 | - | TGTGCCTGCCAGAGGAATACGAACACCGGGGAGCTGTTTTTT | CACQRNTNTGELFF